A selection of T cell receptor beta chains follows, all from one sample in a study of beta chain features in type 1 diabetes. The assay was immunoSEQ multiplex PCR, and TCRdb's table has in-frame clones only and misses some. The sample records a few hundred thousand clones, 10% to 15% being singletons. Sequences were obtained from naive CD4+ T cells from blood. These receptor sequences come from a woman under 30 with type 1 diabetes. Both conserved end residues are part of each CDR3. Each record gives: clone size, D gene, V gene, J gene, CDR3 protein, CDR3 DNA. The D gene is left open where the match is weak. Clone size appears in some rows only: once, few, many, or a class for an expanded clone.

clone_size: NA; d_call: NA; v_call: TRBV14; j_call: TRBJ2-2; cdr3_aa: CASSPAGTRGTGELFF; cdr3_nt: TGTGCCAGCAGCCCAGCCGGGACTCGGGGCACCGGGGAGCTGTTTTTT
clone_size: few; d_call: NA; v_call: TRBV7-2; j_call: TRBJ2-2; cdr3_aa: CASSLRTQNTGELFF; cdr3_nt: TGTGCCAGCAGCCTCCGGACACAAAACACCGGGGAGCTGTTTTTT
clone_size: few; d_call: NA; v_call: TRBV10-3; j_call: TRBJ2-7; cdr3_aa: CAITGSSYEQYF; cdr3_nt: TGTGCCATCACGGGGAGCTCCTACGAGCAGTACTTC
clone_size: few; d_call: TRBD2; v_call: TRBV29-1; j_call: TRBJ2-7; cdr3_aa: CSVLPAGGAYEQYF; cdr3_nt: TGCAGCGTTCTGCCAGCGGGAGGTGCCTACGAGCAGTACTTC
clone_size: NA; d_call: NA; v_call: TRBV4-1; j_call: TRBJ2-1; cdr3_aa: CASSRLGADEQFF; cdr3_nt: TGCGCCAGCAGCCGATTGGGAGCCGATGAGCAGTTCTTC
clone_size: few; d_call: NA; v_call: TRBV2; j_call: TRBJ2-6; cdr3_aa: CASSGRGGAGANVLTF; cdr3_nt: TGTGCCAGCAGCGGGCGTGGGGGCGCGGGGGCCAACGTCCTGACTTTC
clone_size: NA; d_call: NA; v_call: TRBV28; j_call: TRBJ2-1; cdr3_aa: CASSLVMSSYNEQFF; cdr3_nt: TGTGCCAGCAGTTTGGTAATGAGCTCCTACAATGAGCAGTTCTTC
clone_size: few; d_call: NA; v_call: TRBV30; j_call: TRBJ1-5; cdr3_aa: CAWTAESNQPQHF; cdr3_nt: TGTGCCTGGACCGCGGAAAGCAATCAGCCCCAGCATTTT
clone_size: few; d_call: TRBD2; v_call: TRBV5-4; j_call: TRBJ2-3; cdr3_aa: CASSPRLAGAGADTQYF; cdr3_nt: TGTGCCAGCAGCCCCCGACTAGCGGGGGCGGGGGCAGATACGCAGTATTTT
clone_size: NA; d_call: TRBD1; v_call: TRBV9; j_call: TRBJ2-1; cdr3_aa: CASSEDGDSSVNEQFF; cdr3_nt: TGTGCCAGCAGTGAAGACGGGGACAGTAGTGTCAATGAGCAGTTCTTC
clone_size: few; d_call: NA; v_call: TRBV5-1; j_call: TRBJ1-1; cdr3_aa: CASSLGGNTEAFF; cdr3_nt: TGCGCCAGCAGCTTAGGCGGGAACACTGAAGCTTTCTTT
clone_size: few; d_call: TRBD2; v_call: TRBV7-3; j_call: TRBJ2-1; cdr3_aa: CASSLTSGSNYNEQFF; cdr3_nt: TGTGCCAGCAGCTTGACTAGCGGGAGCAACTACAATGAGCAGTTCTTC
clone_size: NA; d_call: NA; v_call: TRBV28; j_call: TRBJ1-5; cdr3_aa: CASSTGPNQPQHF; cdr3_nt: TGTGCCAGCAGTACAGGTCCAAATCAGCCCCAGCATTTT
clone_size: few; d_call: TRBD2; v_call: TRBV30; j_call: TRBJ2-5; cdr3_aa: CAWSSQRGETQYF; cdr3_nt: TGTGCCTGGAGTAGTCAGCGGGGGGAGACCCAGTACTTC
clone_size: NA; d_call: TRBD1; v_call: TRBV2; j_call: TRBJ2-2; cdr3_aa: CASNARDRNTGELFF; cdr3_nt: TGTGCCAGCAACGCACGGGACAGAAACACCGGGGAGCTGTTTTTT
clone_size: NA; d_call: NA; v_call: TRBV27; j_call: TRBJ2-7; cdr3_aa: CASARRRESEQYF; cdr3_nt: TGTGCCAGCGCCCGACGCAGGGAATCCGAGCAGTACTTC
clone_size: few; d_call: NA; v_call: TRBV7-9; j_call: TRBJ1-4; cdr3_aa: CASSLYFGATNEKLFF; cdr3_nt: TGTGCCAGCAGCTTATACTTCGGTGCAACTAATGAAAAACTGTTTTTT
clone_size: NA; d_call: NA; v_call: TRBV29-1; j_call: TRBJ2-1; cdr3_aa: CSAAGAVYNEQFF; cdr3_nt: TGCAGCGCCGCAGGGGCGGTTTACAATGAGCAGTTCTTC
clone_size: NA; d_call: NA; v_call: TRBV28; j_call: TRBJ1-1; cdr3_aa: CASNRQMDTEAFF; cdr3_nt: TGTGCCAGCAACAGACAGATGGACACTGAAGCTTTCTTT
clone_size: NA; d_call: NA; v_call: TRBV21-1; j_call: TRBJ2-7; cdr3_aa: CASSQSPYEQYF; cdr3_nt: TGTGCCAGCAGTCAAAGCCCCTACGAGCAGTACTTC
clone_size: NA; d_call: NA; v_call: TRBV7-9; j_call: TRBJ2-3; cdr3_aa: CARAEGGATDTQYF; cdr3_nt: TGTGCCAGGGCTGAGGGCGGGGCCACAGATACGCAGTATTTT
clone_size: NA; d_call: NA; v_call: TRBV28; j_call: TRBJ1-5; cdr3_aa: CASSLGATNQPQHF; cdr3_nt: TGTGCCAGCAGCCTAGGGGCCACCAATCAGCCCCAGCATTTT
clone_size: few; d_call: NA; v_call: TRBV19; j_call: TRBJ2-7; cdr3_aa: CASSIGQIGEQYF; cdr3_nt: TGTGCCAGTAGTATTGGACAAATCGGCGAGCAGTACTTC
clone_size: NA; d_call: NA; v_call: TRBV4-2; j_call: TRBJ2-7; cdr3_aa: CASSQDRGSGSYEQYF; cdr3_nt: TGTGCCAGCAGCCAAGATCGGGGGTCGGGGTCCTACGAGCAGTACTTC
clone_size: NA; d_call: TRBD1; v_call: TRBV5-4; j_call: TRBJ1-2; cdr3_aa: CASSLFQGARGYTF; cdr3_nt: TGTGCCAGCAGCTTGTTCCAGGGGGCGAGAGGCTACACCTTC
clone_size: NA; d_call: TRBD2; v_call: TRBV28; j_call: TRBJ2-5; cdr3_aa: CASSFGVAGVETQYF; cdr3_nt: TGTGCCAGCAGTTTCGGAGTAGCGGGAGTTGAGACCCAGTACTTC
clone_size: few; d_call: TRBD2; v_call: TRBV2; j_call: TRBJ2-7; cdr3_aa: CASTDPGLGAYEQYF; cdr3_nt: TGTGCCAGCACGGATCCGGGACTAGGGGCCTACGAGCAGTACTTC
clone_size: NA; d_call: NA; v_call: TRBV11-2; j_call: TRBJ1-5; cdr3_aa: CASSSPGSSNQPQHF; cdr3_nt: TGTGCCAGCAGCTCCCCAGGAAGTAGCAATCAGCCCCAGCATTTT
clone_size: NA; d_call: NA; v_call: TRBV6-5; j_call: TRBJ2-5; cdr3_aa: CATGGETQYF; cdr3_nt: TGTGCCACCGGCGGGGAGACCCAGTACTTC